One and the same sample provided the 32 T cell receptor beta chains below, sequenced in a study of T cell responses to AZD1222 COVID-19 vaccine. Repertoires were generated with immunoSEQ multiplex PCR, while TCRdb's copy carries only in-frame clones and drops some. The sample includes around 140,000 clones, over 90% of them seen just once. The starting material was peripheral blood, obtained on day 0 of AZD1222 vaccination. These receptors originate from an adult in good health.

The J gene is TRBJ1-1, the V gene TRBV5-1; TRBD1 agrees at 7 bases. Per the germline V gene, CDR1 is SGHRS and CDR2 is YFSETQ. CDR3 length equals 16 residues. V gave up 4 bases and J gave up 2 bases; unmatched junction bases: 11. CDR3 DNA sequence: TGCGCCAGCAGCAGCGGACAGGCTTTTCAAAACACTGAAGCTTTCTTT. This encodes CASSSGQAFQNTEAFF.

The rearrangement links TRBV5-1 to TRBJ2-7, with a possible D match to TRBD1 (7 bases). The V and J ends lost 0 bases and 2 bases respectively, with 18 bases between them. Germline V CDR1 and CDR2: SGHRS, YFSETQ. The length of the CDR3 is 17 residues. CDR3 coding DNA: TGCGCCAGCAGCTTGGGGGCCGGGGGACAGACTACCTACGAGCAGTACTTC. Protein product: CASSLGAGGQTTYEQYF.

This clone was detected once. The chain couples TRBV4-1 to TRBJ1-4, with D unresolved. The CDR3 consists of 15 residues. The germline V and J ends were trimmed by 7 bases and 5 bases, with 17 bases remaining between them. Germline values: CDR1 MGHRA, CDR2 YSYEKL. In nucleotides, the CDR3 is TGCGCCAGCACCCCGGTGGGGAACATGAATGAAAAACTGTTTTTT. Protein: CASTPVGNMNEKLFF.

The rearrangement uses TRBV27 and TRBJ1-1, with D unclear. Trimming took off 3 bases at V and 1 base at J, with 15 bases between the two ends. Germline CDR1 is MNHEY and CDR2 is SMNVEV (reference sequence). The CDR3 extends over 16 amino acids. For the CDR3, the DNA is TGTGCCAGCAGTTTTGCCCAGGCAGCCCAGAACACTGAAGCTTTCTTT. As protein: CASSFAQAAQNTEAFF.

The CDR3 DNA reads TGTGCCAGCAGCTTAGTTGGGACAGCGGCCGATGAGCAGTTCTTC. Its protein product is CASSLVGTAADEQFF. The chain employs TRBV11-2 and TRBJ2-1; TRBD1 matches 7 bases. V lost 1 base, J lost 8 bases, and 8 bases stayed unmatched. The CDR3 has 15 residues. Germline loops: CDR1 SGHAT, CDR2 FQNNGV.

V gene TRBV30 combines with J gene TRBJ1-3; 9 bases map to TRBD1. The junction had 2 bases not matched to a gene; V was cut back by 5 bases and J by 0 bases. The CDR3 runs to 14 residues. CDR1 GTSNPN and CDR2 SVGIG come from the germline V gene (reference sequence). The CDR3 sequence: CAWGTGFSGNTIYF. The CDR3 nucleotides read TGTGCCTGGGGGACAGGGTTCTCTGGAAACACCATATATTTT.

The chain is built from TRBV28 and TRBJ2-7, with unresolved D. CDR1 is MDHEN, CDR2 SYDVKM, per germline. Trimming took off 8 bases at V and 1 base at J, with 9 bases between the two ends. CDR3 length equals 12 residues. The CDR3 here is CASRRDSYEQYF. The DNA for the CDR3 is TGTGCCAGCCGGAGAGATTCCTACGAGCAGTACTTC. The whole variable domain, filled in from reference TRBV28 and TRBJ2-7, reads DVKVTQSSRYLVKRTGEKVFLECVQDMDHENMFWYRQDPGLGLRLIYFSYDVKMKEKGDIPEGYSVSREKKERFSLILESASTNQTSMYLCASRRDSYEQYFGPGTRLTVT.

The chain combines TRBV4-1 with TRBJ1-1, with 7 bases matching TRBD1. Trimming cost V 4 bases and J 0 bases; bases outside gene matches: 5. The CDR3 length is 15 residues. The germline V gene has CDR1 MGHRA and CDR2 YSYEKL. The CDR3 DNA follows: TGCGCCAGCAGCCCCCTTGACAGGGTGAACACTGAAGCTTTCTTT. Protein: CASSPLDRVNTEAFF.

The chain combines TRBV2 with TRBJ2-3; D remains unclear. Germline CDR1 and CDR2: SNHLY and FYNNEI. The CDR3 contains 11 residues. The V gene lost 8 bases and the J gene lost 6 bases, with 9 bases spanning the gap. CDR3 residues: CASSLADTQYF. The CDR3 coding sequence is TGTGCCAGCTCGTTGGCGGATACGCAGTATTTT.

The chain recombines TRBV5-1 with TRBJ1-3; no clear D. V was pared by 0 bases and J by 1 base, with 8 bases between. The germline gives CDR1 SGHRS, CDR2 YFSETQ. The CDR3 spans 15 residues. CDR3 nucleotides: TGCGCCAGCAGCTTGGTTGCAGCTTCTGGAAACACCATATATTTT. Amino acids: CASSLVAASGNTIYF.

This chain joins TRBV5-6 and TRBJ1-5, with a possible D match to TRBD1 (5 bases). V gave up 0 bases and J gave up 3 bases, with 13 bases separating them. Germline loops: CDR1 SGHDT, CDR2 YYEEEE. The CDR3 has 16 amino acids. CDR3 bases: TGTGCCAGCAGCTTGGCGGCGGGGACTCCCAATCAGCCCCAGCATTTT. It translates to CASSLAAGTPNQPQHF.

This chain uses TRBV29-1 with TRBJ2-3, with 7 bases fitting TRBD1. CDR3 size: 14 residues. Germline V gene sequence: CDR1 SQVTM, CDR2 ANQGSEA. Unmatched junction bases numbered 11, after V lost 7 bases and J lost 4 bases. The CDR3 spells CSGSKGQEADTQYF. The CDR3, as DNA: TGCAGCGGGTCCAAAGGACAGGAGGCAGATACGCAGTATTTT.

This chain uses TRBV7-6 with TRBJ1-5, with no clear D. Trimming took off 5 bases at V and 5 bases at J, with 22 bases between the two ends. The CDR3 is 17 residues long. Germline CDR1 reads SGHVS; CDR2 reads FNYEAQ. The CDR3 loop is CASSIGPSWGLYQPQHF. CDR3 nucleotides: TGTGCCAGCAGCATAGGGCCCTCGTGGGGTTTATATCAGCCCCAGCATTTT.

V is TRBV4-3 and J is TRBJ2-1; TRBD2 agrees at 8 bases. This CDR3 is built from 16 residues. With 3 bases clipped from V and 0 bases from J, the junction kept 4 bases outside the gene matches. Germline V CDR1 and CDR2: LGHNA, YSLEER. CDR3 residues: CASSHVSGISYNEQFF. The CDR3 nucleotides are TGCGCCAGCAGCCATGTTAGCGGGATCTCCTACAATGAGCAGTTCTTC.

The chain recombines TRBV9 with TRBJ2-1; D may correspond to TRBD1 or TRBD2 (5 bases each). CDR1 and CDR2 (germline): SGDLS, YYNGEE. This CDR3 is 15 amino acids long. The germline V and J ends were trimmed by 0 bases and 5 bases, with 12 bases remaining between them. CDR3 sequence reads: CASSVAVGRDNEQFF. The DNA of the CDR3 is TGTGCCAGCAGCGTAGCCGTGGGGCGGGACAATGAGCAGTTCTTC.

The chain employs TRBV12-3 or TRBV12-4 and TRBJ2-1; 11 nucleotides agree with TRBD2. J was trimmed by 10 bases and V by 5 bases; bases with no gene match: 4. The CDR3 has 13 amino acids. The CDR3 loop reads CASSTGLAAEQFF. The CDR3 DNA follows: TGTGCCAGCAGTACGGGACTAGCGGCGGAGCAGTTCTTC.

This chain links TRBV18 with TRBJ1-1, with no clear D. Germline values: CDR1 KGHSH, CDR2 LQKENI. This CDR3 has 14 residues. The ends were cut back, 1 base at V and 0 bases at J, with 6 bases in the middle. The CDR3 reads CASSPLQLNTEAFF. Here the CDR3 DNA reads TGTGCCAGCTCACCACTTCAGCTGAACACTGAAGCTTTCTTT.

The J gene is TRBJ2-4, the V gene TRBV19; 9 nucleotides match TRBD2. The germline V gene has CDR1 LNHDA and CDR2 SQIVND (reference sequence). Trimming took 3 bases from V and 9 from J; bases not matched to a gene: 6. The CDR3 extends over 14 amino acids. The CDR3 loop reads CASSMVAGDGIQYF. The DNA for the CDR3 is TGTGCCAGTAGTATGGTAGCGGGAGACGGCATTCAGTACTTC.

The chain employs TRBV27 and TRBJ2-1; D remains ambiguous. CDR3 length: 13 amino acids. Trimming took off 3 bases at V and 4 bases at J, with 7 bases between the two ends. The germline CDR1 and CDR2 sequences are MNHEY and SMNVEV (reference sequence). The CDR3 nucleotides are TGTGCCAGCAGTTTTACCGATTACAATGAGCAGTTCTTC. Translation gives CASSFTDYNEQFF.

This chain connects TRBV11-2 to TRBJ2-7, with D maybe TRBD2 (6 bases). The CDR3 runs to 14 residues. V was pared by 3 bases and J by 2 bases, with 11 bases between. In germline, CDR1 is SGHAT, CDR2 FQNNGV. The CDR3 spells CASSFGGSAYEQYF. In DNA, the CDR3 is TGTGCCAGCAGCTTTGGGGGGAGTGCCTACGAGCAGTACTTC.

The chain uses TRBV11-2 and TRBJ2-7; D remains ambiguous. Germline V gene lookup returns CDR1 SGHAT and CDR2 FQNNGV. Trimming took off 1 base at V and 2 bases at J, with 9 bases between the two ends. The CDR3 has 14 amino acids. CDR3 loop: CASSLVIVAYEQYF. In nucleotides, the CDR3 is TGTGCCAGCAGCTTAGTTATCGTCGCCTACGAGCAGTACTTC.

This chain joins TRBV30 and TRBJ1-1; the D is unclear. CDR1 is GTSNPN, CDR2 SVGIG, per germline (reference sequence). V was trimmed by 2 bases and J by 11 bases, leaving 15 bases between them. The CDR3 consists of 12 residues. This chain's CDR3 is CAWSIGSGWAFF. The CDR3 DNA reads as TGTGCCTGGAGTATCGGGTCCGGGTGGGCTTTCTTT.

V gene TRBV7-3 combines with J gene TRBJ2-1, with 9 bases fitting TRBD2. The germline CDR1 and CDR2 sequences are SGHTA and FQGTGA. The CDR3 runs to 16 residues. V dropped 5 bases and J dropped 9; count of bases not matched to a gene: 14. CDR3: CASSRSGGPKGSEQFF. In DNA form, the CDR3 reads TGTGCCAGCAGCCGGAGCGGGGGGCCCAAAGGGAGTGAGCAGTTCTTC.

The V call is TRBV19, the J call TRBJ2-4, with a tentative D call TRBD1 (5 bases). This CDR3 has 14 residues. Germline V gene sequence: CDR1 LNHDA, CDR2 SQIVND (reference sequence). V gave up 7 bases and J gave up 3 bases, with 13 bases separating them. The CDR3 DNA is TGTGCCAGTACCGACCCAGGGAACAAAAACATTCAGTACTTC. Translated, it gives CASTDPGNKNIQYF.

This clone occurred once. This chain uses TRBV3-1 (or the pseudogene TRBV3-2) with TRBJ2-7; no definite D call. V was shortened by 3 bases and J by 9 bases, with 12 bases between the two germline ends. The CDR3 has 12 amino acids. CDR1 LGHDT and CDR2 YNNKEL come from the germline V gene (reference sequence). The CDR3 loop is CASSQESRRQYF. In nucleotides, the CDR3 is TGTGCCAGCAGCCAGGAGAGCCGGCGGCAGTACTTC.

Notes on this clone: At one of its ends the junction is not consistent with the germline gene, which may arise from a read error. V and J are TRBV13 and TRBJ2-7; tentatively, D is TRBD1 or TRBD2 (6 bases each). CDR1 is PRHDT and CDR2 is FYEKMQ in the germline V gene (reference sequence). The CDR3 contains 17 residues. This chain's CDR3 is CASSLGGRAVTSYEQYF. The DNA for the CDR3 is TGTGCCAGCAGCCTAGGGGGGCGAGCGGTGACCTCCTACGAGCAGTACTTC. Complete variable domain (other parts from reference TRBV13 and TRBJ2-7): AAGVIQSPRHLIKEKRETATLKCYPIPRHDTVYWYQQGPGQDPQFLISFYEKMQSDKGSIPDRFSAQQFSDYHSELNMSSLELGDSALYFCASSLGGRAVTSYEQYFGPGTRLTVT.

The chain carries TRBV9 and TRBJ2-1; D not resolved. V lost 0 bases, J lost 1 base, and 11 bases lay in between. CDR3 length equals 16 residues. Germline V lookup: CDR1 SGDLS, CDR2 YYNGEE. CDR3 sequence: CASSVAGAVSYNEQFF. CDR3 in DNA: TGTGCCAGCAGCGTAGCTGGAGCCGTATCCTACAATGAGCAGTTCTTC.

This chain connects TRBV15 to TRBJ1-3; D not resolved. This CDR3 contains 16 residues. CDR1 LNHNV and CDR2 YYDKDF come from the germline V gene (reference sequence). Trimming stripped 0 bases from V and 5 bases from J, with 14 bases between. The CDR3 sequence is CATSRDRSVGRNTIYF. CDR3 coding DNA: TGTGCCACCAGCAGAGATCGTAGCGTCGGCCGAAACACCATATATTTT.

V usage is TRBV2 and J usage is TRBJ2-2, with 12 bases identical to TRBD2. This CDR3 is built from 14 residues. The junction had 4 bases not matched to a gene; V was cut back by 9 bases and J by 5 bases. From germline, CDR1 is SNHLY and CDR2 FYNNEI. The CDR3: CAREGLAGTGELFF. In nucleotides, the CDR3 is TGTGCCAGAGAAGGACTAGCGGGAACCGGGGAGCTGTTTTTT.

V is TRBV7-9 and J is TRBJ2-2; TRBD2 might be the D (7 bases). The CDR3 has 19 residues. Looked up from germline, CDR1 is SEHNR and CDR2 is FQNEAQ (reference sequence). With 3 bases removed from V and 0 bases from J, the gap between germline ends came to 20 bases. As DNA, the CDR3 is TGTGCCAGCAGCTTTGATCAATTCGGGGGGCGACCGAACACCGGGGAGCTGTTTTTT. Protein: CASSFDQFGGRPNTGELFF.

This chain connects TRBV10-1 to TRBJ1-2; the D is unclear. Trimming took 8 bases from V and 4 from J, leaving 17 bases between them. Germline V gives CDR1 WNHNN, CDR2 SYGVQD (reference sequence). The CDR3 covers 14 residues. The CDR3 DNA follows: TGCGCCAGCCCACAACCTGGGCAGGTCTATGGCTACACCTTC. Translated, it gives CASPQPGQVYGYTF.

CDR3 amino acids: CASSLGQGSEETQYF. CDR3 DNA: TGTGCCAGCAGCCTGGGACAGGGATCTGAAGAGACCCAGTACTTC. This sequence joins TRBV7-2 and TRBJ2-5, with 9 bases matching TRBD1. Trimming cost V 5 bases and J 3 bases; bases outside gene matches: 7. Germline V gene sequence: CDR1 SGHTA, CDR2 FQGNSA. The CDR3 totals 15 residues.